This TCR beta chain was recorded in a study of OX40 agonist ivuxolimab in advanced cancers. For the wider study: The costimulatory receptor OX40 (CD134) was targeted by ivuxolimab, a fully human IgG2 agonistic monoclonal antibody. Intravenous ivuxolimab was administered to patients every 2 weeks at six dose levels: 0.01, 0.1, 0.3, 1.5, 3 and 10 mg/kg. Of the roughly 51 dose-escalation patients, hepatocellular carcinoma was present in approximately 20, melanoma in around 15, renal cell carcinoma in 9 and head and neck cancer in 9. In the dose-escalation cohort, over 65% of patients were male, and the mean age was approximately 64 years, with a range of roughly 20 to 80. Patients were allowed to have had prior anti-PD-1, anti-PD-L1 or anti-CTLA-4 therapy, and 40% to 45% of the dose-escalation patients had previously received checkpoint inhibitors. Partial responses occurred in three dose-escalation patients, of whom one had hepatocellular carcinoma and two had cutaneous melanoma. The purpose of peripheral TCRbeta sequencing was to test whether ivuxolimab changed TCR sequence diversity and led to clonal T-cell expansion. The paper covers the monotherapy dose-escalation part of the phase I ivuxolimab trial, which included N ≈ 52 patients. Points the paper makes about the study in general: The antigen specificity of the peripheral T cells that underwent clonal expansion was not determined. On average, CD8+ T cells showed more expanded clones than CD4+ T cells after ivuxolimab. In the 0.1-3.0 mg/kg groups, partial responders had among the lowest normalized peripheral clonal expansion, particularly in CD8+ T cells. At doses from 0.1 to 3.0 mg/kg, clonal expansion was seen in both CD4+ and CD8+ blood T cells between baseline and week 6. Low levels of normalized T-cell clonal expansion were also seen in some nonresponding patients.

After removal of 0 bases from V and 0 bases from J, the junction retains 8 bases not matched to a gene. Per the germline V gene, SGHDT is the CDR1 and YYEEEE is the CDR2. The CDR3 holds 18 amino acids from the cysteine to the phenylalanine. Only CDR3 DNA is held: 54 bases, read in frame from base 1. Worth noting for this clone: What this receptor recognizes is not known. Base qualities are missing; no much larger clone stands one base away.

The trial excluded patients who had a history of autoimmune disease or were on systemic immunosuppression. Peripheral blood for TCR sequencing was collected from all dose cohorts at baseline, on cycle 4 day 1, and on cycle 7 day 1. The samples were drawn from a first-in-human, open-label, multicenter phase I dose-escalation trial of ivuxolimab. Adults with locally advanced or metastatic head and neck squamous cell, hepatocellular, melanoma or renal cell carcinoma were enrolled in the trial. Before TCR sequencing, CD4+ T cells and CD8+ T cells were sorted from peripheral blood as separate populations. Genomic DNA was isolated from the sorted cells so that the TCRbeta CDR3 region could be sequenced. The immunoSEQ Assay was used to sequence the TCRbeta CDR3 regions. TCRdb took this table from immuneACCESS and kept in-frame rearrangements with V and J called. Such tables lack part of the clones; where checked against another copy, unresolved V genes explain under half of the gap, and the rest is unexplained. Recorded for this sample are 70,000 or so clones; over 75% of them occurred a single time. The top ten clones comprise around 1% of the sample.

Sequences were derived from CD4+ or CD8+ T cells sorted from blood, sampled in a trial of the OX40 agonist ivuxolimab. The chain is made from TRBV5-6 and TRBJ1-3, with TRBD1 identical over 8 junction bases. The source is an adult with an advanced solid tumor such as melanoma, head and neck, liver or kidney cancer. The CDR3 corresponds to CASSLDGRGLNSGNTIYF. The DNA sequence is TGTGCCAGCAGCTTGGATGGCAGGGGGCTTAACTCTGGAAACACCATATATTTT.